The sequence of this T cell receptor (beta chain) was determined in a study of blood T cell repertoires in COVID-19. Across the whole study: The origin of the acute and convalescent COVID-19 samples was the United States, Italy and Spain. From T cells, B-cell-depleted T cells, or PBMCs came the material, which was cDNA or gDNA.

CDR3 size: 17 residues. Between the trimmed V and J ends, which lost 5 bases and 9 bases, there was a span of 26 bases. Looked up from germline, CDR1 is SEHNR and CDR2 is FQNEAQ (reference sequence). This table comes from immunoSEQ multiplex PCR, and its TCRdb copy is limited to in-frame clones, with some not included. The sample shows roughly 220,000 clones, around 82% of them seen only once. Sequencing input: PBMCs or T cells enriched from blood (not recorded which). This sequence originates from a man aged 30 to 39 with acute COVID-19. The chain links TRBV7-9 to TRBJ2-1; D is perhaps TRBD2 (7 bases). The CDR3 DNA reads as TGTGCCAGCAGCCCCCCCGGTCGCCAGGGAGGGGGGGGTGAGCAGTTCTTC. The encoded protein is CASSPPGRQGGGGEQFF. Full variable domain (outside the CDR3, taken from reference TRBV7-9 and TRBJ2-1): DTGVSQNPRHKITKRGQNVTFRCDPISEHNRLYWYRQTLGQGPEFLTYFQNEAQLEKSRLLSDRFSAERPKGSFSTLEIQRTEQGDSAMYLCASSPPGRQGGGGEQFFGPGTRLTVL.